This TCR gamma chain was found in a study of human gamma delta and Vdelta1 T cells. TCRdb made new clone calls on the PCR reads using CATT. There are 390 or so gamma-chain clones in the sample; more than 4.5% occur only once, and around 82% lies in the top ten. This CDR3 has 15 residues. Germline V gene lookup returns CDR1 VTNTFY and CDR2 YDVSTARD (reference sequence). J lost 5 bases, V lost 3 bases, and 13 bases had no gene match. This clone ranks as medium-sized. The chain couples TRGV3 to TRGJ1 or TRGJ2. This receptor was identified in a human donor in good health. The sample taken for sequencing was differentiated CD27- Vdelta1 gamma-delta T cells from blood. This CDR3 is CATWDGRQVNYKKLF. CDR3 nucleotides: TGTGCCACCTGGGACGGGCGCCAAGTAAATTATAAGAAACTCTTT.